A selection of T cell receptor beta chains follows, all from one sample in a study of identical twins. TCRdb reanalysed the 5' RACE reads using MiXCR and keeps one entry per CDR3 protein. The sample lists 400,000 to 650,000 distinct CDR3 sequences, 22% occurring once. This sample also appeared in a second study, on T cells expressing NK-cell markers.

The sequenced sample was CD4+ T cells sorted from blood. The receptors were sampled from a woman aged 18-29 years in good health. The CDR3 runs from the conserved cysteine through the conserved F or W. Each record gives: D gene, V gene, CDR3 protein. The D gene is left open where the match is weak.

D gene: -
V gene: TRBV25-1
CDR3 protein: CASSEFGAPEKLFF

D gene: -
V gene: TRBV10-1
CDR3 protein: CASSDPPNPQFF

D gene: -
V gene: TRBV2
CDR3 protein: CASSESGIYQPQHF

D gene: TRBD2
V gene: TRBV10-3
CDR3 protein: CAISGTSGSSYEQYF

D gene: -
V gene: TRBV20-1
CDR3 protein: CSAGVGQVYEQYF

D gene: -
V gene: TRBV7-2
CDR3 protein: CASSLNSGETQYF

D gene: -
V gene: TRBV5-1
CDR3 protein: CASSILDNEQFF

D gene: TRBD1
V gene: TRBV29-1
CDR3 protein: CSVAAGQDNSPLHF

D gene: -
V gene: TRBV19
CDR3 protein: CAIGEAFTDTQYF

D gene: -
V gene: TRBV12-3/TRBV12-4
CDR3 protein: CASVQNTEAFF

D gene: -
V gene: TRBV6-5
CDR3 protein: CASSYWATPRPTDTQYF

D gene: -
V gene: TRBV7-6
CDR3 protein: CASSEVGIASSYEQYF

D gene: TRBD1
V gene: TRBV7-9
CDR3 protein: CASSGRQGMGYEQYF

D gene: -
V gene: TRBV30
CDR3 protein: CAWSEDQGGPQHF

D gene: TRBD2
V gene: TRBV20-1
CDR3 protein: CSAASGTNNEQFF

D gene: -
V gene: TRBV7-9
CDR3 protein: CASSPPGDYGYTF

D gene: -
V gene: TRBV12-3/TRBV12-4
CDR3 protein: CASRTGQSNYGYTF

D gene: -
V gene: TRBV7-2
CDR3 protein: CASSLGLGQFF

D gene: -
V gene: TRBV12-3/TRBV12-4
CDR3 protein: CASSSNRHTTDTQYF

D gene: -
V gene: TRBV20-1
CDR3 protein: CSARVTAYGYTF

D gene: -
V gene: TRBV5-1
CDR3 protein: CASSLRAGANEQFF

D gene: TRBD2
V gene: TRBV6-1
CDR3 protein: CASSPPGTSGRYEQYF

D gene: -
V gene: TRBV14
CDR3 protein: CASSRETTRSDEQYF

D gene: -
V gene: TRBV12-3/TRBV12-4
CDR3 protein: CASRRGGPGAGNTIYF

D gene: -
V gene: TRBV5-4
CDR3 protein: CASSWYGASYEQYF

D gene: TRBD2
V gene: TRBV12-3/TRBV12-4
CDR3 protein: CASSLRTSGSAGELFF

D gene: -
V gene: TRBV5-1
CDR3 protein: CASSLAVLSKNTEAFF

D gene: -
V gene: TRBV5-1
CDR3 protein: CASSRKPGTNTEAFF

D gene: TRBD2
V gene: TRBV6-4
CDR3 protein: CASSDSSSGRANTQYF

D gene: -
V gene: TRBV24-1
CDR3 protein: CATSDSQGRYTF

D gene: TRBD2
V gene: TRBV27
CDR3 protein: CASRGRADTQYF

D gene: TRBD2
V gene: TRBV10-3
CDR3 protein: CAISLAGGASYEQYF

D gene: -
V gene: TRBV5-6
CDR3 protein: CASSPNVGVIIRNEQFF

D gene: -
V gene: TRBV30
CDR3 protein: CAWSVQRDQPQHF

D gene: -
V gene: TRBV20-1
CDR3 protein: CSVPAQTYEQYF

D gene: TRBD2
V gene: TRBV6-2/TRBV6-3
CDR3 protein: CASSSQRGGTVGQFF

D gene: -
V gene: TRBV12-3/TRBV12-4
CDR3 protein: CASSSSGEGTQYF

D gene: -
V gene: TRBV6-5
CDR3 protein: CASSYGGIDYGYTF

D gene: -
V gene: TRBV6-2/TRBV6-3
CDR3 protein: CASRAGVDTQYF

D gene: TRBD1
V gene: TRBV2
CDR3 protein: CASTLRDSEAFF

D gene: -
V gene: TRBV3-1
CDR3 protein: CASSLRGARDEQFF

D gene: -
V gene: TRBV29-1
CDR3 protein: CSVGDLEKPRGYTF

D gene: -
V gene: TRBV20-1
CDR3 protein: CSARYGRSNQPQHF

D gene: -
V gene: TRBV7-2
CDR3 protein: CASSQPRVGSTDTQYF

D gene: -
V gene: TRBV6-5
CDR3 protein: CASSYRAQSSYNEQFF

D gene: TRBD2
V gene: TRBV20-1
CDR3 protein: CSANPGTSGNEQFF

D gene: -
V gene: TRBV10-3
CDR3 protein: CATRGSKFEQYF

D gene: TRBD1
V gene: TRBV6-2/TRBV6-3
CDR3 protein: CASSQAWGQAYEQYF

D gene: -
V gene: TRBV3-1
CDR3 protein: CASGASRSSYEQYF

D gene: -
V gene: TRBV15
CDR3 protein: CATTIRSGNTEAFF